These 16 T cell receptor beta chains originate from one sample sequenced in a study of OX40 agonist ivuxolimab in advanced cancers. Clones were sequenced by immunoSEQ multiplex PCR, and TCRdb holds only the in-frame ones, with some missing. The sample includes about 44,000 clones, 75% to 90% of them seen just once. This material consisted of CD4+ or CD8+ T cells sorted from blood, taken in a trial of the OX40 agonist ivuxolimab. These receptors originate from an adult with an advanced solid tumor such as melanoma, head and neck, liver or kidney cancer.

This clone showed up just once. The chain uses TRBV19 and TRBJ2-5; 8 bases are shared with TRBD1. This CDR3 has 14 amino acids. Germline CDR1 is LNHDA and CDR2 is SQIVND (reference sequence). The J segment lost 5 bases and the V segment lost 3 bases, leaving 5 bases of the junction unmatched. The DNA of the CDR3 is TGTGCCAGTAGTATCGACAGGGGCACGGAGACCCAGTACTTC. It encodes CASSIDRGTETQYF.

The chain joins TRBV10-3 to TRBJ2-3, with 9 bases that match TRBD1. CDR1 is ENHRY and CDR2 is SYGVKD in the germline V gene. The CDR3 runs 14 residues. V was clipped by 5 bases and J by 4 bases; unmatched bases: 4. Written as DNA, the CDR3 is TGTGCCATCAGTACAGGGGGCTGGGCAGATACGCAGTATTTT. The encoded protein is CAISTGGWADTQYF.

The CDR3 is CASSAWGNQPQHF. Written as DNA, the CDR3 is TGTGCCAGCAGTGCTTGGGGAAATCAGCCCCAGCATTTT. The rearrangement uses TRBV6-5 and TRBJ1-5; D not resolved. Trimming pared 5 bases from V and 4 bases from J, leaving 9 bases between. Per germline, CDR1 MNHEY and CDR2 SVGAGI. This CDR3 is built from 13 residues.

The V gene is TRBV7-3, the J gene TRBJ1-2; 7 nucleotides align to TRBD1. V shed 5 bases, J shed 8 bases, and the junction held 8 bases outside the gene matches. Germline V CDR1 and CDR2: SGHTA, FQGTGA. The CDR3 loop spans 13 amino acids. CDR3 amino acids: CASSLDRDQGYTF. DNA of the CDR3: TGTGCCAGCAGCCTCGACAGGGACCAAGGCTACACCTTC.

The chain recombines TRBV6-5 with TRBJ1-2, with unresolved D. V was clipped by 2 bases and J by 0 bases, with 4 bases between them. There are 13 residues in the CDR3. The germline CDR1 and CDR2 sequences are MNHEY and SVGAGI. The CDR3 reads CASSYVANYGYTF. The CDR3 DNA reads TGTGCCAGCAGTTACGTAGCTAACTATGGCTACACCTTC.

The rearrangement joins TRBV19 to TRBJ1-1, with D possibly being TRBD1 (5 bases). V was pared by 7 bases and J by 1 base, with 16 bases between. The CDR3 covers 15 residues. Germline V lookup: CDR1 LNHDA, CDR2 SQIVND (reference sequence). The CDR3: CASMRGTTWNTEAFF. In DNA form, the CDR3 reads TGTGCCAGTATGAGAGGGACTACCTGGAACACTGAAGCTTTCTTT. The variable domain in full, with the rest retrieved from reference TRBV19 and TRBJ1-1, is DGGITQSPKYLFRKEGQNVTLSCEQNLNHDAMYWYRQDPGQGLRLIYYSQIVNDFQKGDIAEGYSVSREKKESFPLTVTSAQKNPTAFYLCASMRGTTWNTEAFFGQGTRLTVV.

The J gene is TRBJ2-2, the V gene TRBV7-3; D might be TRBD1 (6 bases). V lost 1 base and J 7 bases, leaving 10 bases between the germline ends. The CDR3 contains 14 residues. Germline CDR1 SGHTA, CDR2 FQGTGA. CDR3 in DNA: TGTGCCAGCAGCTTAAGCAGGACAGTCGGGGAGCTGTTTTTT. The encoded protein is CASSLSRTVGELFF. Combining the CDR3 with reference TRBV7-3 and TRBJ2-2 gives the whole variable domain GAGVSQTPSNKVTEKGKYVELRCDPISGHTALYWYRQSLGQGPEFLIYFQGTGAADDSGLPNDRFFAVRPEGSVSTLKIQRTERGDSAVYLCASSLSRTVGELFFGEGSRLTVL.

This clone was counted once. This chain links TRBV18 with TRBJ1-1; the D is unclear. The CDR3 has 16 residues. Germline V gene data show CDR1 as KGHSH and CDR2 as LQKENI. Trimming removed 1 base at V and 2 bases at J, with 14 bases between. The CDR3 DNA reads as TGTGCCAGCTCACCACGAACAGAATGGGCTAACACTGAAGCTTTCTTT. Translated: CASSPRTEWANTEAFF.

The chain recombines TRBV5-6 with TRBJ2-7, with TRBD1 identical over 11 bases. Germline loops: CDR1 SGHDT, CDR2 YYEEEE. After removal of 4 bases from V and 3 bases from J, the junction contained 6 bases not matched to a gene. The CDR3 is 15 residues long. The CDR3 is CASSPLGTGGYEQYF. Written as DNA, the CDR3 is TGTGCCAGCAGCCCGCTCGGGACAGGGGGCTACGAGCAGTACTTC.

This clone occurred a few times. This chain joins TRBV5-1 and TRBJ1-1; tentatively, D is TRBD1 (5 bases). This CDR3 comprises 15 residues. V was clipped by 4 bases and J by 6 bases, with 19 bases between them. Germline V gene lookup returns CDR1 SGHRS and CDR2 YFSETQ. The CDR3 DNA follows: TGCGCCAGCAGCCCAGGGACGTCATATGGGGCTGAAGCTTTCTTT. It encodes CASSPGTSYGAEAFF.

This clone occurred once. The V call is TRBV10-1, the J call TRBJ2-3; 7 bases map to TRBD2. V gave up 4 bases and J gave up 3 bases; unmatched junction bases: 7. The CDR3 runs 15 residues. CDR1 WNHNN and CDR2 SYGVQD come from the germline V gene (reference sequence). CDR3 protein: CASSGDAGATDTQYF. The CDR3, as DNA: TGCGCCAGCAGTGGCGACGCGGGAGCAACAGATACGCAGTATTTT.

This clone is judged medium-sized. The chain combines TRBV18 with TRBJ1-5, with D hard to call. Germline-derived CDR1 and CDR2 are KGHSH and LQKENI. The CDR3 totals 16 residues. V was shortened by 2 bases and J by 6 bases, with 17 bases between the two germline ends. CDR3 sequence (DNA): TGTGCCAGCTCACCATTATCCAGTGACCGGGGTCAGCCCCAGCATTTT. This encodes CASSPLSSDRGQPQHF.

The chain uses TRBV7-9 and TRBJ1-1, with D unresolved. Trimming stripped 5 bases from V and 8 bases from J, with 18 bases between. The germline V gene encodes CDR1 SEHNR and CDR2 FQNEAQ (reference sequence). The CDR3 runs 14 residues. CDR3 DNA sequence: TGTGCCAGCAGCGACGTCGGGAGGACGGACGAAGCTTTCTTT. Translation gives CASSDVGRTDEAFF.

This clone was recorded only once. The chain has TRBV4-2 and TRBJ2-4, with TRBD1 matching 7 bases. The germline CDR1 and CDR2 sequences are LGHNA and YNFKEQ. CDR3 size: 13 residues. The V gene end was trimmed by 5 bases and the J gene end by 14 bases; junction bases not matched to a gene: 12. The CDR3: CASSIPGTEGEYF. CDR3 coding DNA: TGTGCCAGCAGCATACCCGGGACAGAAGGGGAGTACTTC.

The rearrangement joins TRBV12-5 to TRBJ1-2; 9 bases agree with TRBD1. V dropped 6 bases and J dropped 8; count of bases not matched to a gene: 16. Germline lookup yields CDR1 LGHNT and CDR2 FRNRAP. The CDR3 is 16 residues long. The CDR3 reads CASGLRRGQGFSGYTF. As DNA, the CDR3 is TGTGCTAGTGGCCTAAGAAGAGGACAGGGGTTTAGCGGCTACACCTTC.

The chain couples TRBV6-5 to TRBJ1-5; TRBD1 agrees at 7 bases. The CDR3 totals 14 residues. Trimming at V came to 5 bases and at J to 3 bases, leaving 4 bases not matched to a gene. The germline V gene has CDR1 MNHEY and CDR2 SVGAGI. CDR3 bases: TGTGCCAGCAGTAAGGGACAGATCAATCAGCCCCAGCATTTT. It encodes CASSKGQINQPQHF.